This entry lists 9 T cell receptor beta chains sequenced from one sample in a study of beta chain features in type 1 diabetes. Since all of the isolated RNA was reverse transcribed, expressed TCRB transcripts were what got sequenced. The table came from immunoSEQ multiplex PCR; TCRdb's copy has only in-frame clones and leaves some out. Of some 660,000 clones listed, about 14% are singletons. Their specific antigens are unknown. General study findings and limits: TCRB CDR3s were moderately but significantly shorter in Type 1 diabetes patients in all four CD4+ subsets.

Material for sequencing was naive CD4+ T cells from blood. These receptors all come from a man aged 18 to 35 with type 1 diabetes.

The V gene is TRBV30, the J gene TRBJ2-3; D gene unclear. Trimming took off 5 bases at V and 7 bases at J, with 13 bases between the two ends. Looked up from germline, CDR1 is GTSNPN and CDR2 is SVGIG (reference sequence). CDR3 length: 12 amino acids. The CDR3 bases are TGTGCCTGGCCGAAATCCAGGAATACGCAGTATTTT. Its translation: CAWPKSRNTQYF.

The chain carries TRBV5-6 and TRBJ2-1; possible D gene TRBD1, 5 bases. The CDR3 covers 15 residues. CDR1 is SGHDT, CDR2 YYEEEE, per germline. V lost 6 bases to trimming and J lost 0 bases, with 13 bases between them. The CDR3 DNA reads TGTGCCAGCACTAAAGACAGCCTCTCCTACAATGAGCAGTTCTTC. Translation: CASTKDSLSYNEQFF.

As to this clone: It may be a read error: a sequence one base away is much more abundant. The V call is TRBV29-1, the J call TRBJ2-6, with D tentatively TRBD1 (7 bases). Germline CDR1 and CDR2: SQVTM and ANQGSEA. V dropped 6 bases and J dropped 4 bases, with 16 bases sitting between them. The CDR3 has 15 amino acids. CDR3 sequence (DNA): TGCAGCGTCCTAGGGGGCGGGAAGGGGGCCAACGTCCTGACTTTC. Translating it yields CSVLGGGKGANVLTF.

There are a few counts of this clone. V is TRBV5-1 and J is TRBJ2-7; D remains unclear. Germline assignment: CDR1 SGHRS and CDR2 YFSETQ. Trimming shortened V by 2 bases and J by 4 bases, and 7 bases separated the two germline ends. This CDR3 region has 12 residues. The CDR3 DNA reads as TGCGCCAGCAGCTTTGACGTATACGAGCAGTACTTC. It specifies CASSFDVYEQYF.

The chain combines TRBV2 with TRBJ1-1; unclear D gene. The V end lost 3 bases, the J end lost 1 base, and 12 bases lay between the germline ends. The CDR3 is 15 amino acids. The germline V gene encodes CDR1 SNHLY and CDR2 FYNNEI. CDR3 amino acids: CASSDPTEQNTEAFF. For the CDR3, the DNA is TGTGCCAGCAGTGACCCTACAGAGCAGAACACTGAAGCTTTCTTT.

This clone was detected a few times. This chain uses TRBV30 with TRBJ2-2; D is undetermined. Germline V CDR1 and CDR2: GTSNPN, SVGIG (reference sequence). Deletions cut 2 bases from V and 1 base from J, with 5 bases between. CDR3 length: 13 amino acids. The CDR3 loop is CAWSSRNTGELFF. The CDR3 nucleotides read TGTGCCTGGAGTAGCAGGAACACCGGGGAGCTGTTTTTT.

The rearrangement joins TRBV14 to TRBJ1-4, with a weak D call TRBD1 (6 bases). Per germline, CDR1 SGHDN and CDR2 FVKESK. The CDR3 runs to 14 residues. V shed 1 base and J shed 3 bases, with 6 bases lying between them. The CDR3 DNA reads TGTGCCAGCAGCCAAGGGACAGCTAATGAAAAACTGTTTTTT. It is translated as CASSQGTANEKLFF. Together with reference TRBV14 and TRBJ1-4, the CDR3 gives the full variable domain: EAGVTQFPSHSVIEKGQTVTLRCDPISGHDNLYWYRRVMGKEIKFLLHFVKESKQDESGMPNNRFLAERTGGTYSTLKVQPAELEDSGVYFCASSQGTANEKLFFGSGTQLSVL.

The chain is built from TRBV13 and TRBJ1-3, with D possibly TRBD1 on 6 matching bases. The CDR3 contains 14 residues. Germline assignment: CDR1 PRHDT and CDR2 FYEKMQ (reference sequence). Deletions cut 5 bases from V and 2 bases from J, with 10 bases between. The CDR3 bases are TGTGCCAGCAGCCTGGGGGACACTGGAAACACCATATATTTT. This encodes CASSLGDTGNTIYF.

The J gene is TRBJ2-5, the V gene TRBV30; D perhaps matches TRBD2 (5 bases). Germline V lookup: CDR1 GTSNPN, CDR2 SVGIG (reference sequence). The CDR3 contains 14 residues. The ends were cut back, 4 bases at V and 1 base at J, with 13 bases in the middle. The CDR3 protein is CAWTRAVFQETQYF. The CDR3 region has the DNA TGTGCCTGGACGAGGGCAGTTTTCCAAGAGACCCAGTACTTC.